This TCR beta chain appears in the sequencing data of a study of T cells in Graves' hyperthyroidism and ophthalmopathy. The study, taken as a whole, reports: Also found in blood were most expanded thyroid clonotypes above 0.001. The model identified upcoming ophthalmopathy a median approximately seven months ahead of onset.

This CDR3 is built from 15 residues. V was pared by 5 bases and J by 2 bases, with 4 bases of the junction left unmatched. This clonotype was detected ten times or more. The antigen remains undetermined. RNA transcripts provided the source from which TCR beta CDR3 regions were amplified. In the first-round RT-PCR of the TCR CDR3, the HTBI primer set was used. TCRdb called the multiplex PCR reads again in MiXCR, with one record for every CDR3 protein. This sample has about 600,000 distinct CDR3 sequences, with approximately 16% found just once. Ophthalmopathy patients showed a Clinical Activity Score of at least 3, NOSPECS grade of at least 4 and duration under 3 months. Diagnoses were established using clinical symptoms, serum thyroxine and TRAb, thyroid ultrasound and orbital computed tomography.

The sequence came from a woman aged 40 to 50 with Graves' ophthalmopathy. Specimen: blood. The chain links TRBV12-3 or TRBV12-4 to TRBJ2-1; TRBD2 matches at 9 bases. DNA for the CDR3: TGTGCCAGCAGTCCAAGCGGGGGGACCTACAATGAGCAGTTCTTC. It yields the protein CASSPSGGTYNEQFF.